Listed here are 11 T cell receptor beta chains from one sample, sequenced in a study of neoadjuvant anti-PD-1 for oral cavity cancer. Assay: immunoSEQ multiplex PCR; the TCRdb copy retains only in-frame clones and omits some. The sample lists 15,000 to 20,000 clones; roughly three fifths were seen once. Sample: PBMCs, taken before nivolumab (anti-PD-1) treatment. The receptor source for this set is a person aged 40 to 85 with oral cavity squamous cell carcinoma.

The chain has TRBV30 and TRBJ1-2; 8 nucleotides align to TRBD1. V dropped 3 bases and J dropped 8; count of bases not matched to a gene: 14. Germline CDR1 reads GTSNPN; CDR2 reads SVGIG (reference sequence). The CDR3 consists of 15 residues. The CDR3 DNA reads as TGTGCCTGGAGGAGCCAGCAGGGGGCTTTTGGAGGCTACACCTTC. The encoded protein is CAWRSQQGAFGGYTF.

The chain combines TRBV5-6 with TRBJ1-5; TRBD1 matches at 8 bases. V trimming: 6 bases; J trimming: 4 bases; junction bases outside the gene matches: 9. The CDR3 has 15 amino acids. Germline-derived CDR1 and CDR2 are SGHDT and YYEEEE. The CDR3 reads CASNSRQGPNQPQHF. The CDR3 DNA is TGTGCCAGCAACTCGAGACAGGGGCCTAATCAGCCCCAGCATTTT.

V usage is TRBV7-9 and J usage is TRBJ2-1; maybe TRBD1 (5 bases). Germline assignment: CDR1 SEHNR and CDR2 FQNEAQ (reference sequence). The CDR3 runs 16 residues. The ends were cut back, 5 bases at V and 5 bases at J, with 19 bases in the middle. The CDR3 spells CASSKDGQGRDNEQFF. DNA for the CDR3: TGTGCCAGCAGCAAAGATGGGCAGGGAAGGGACAATGAGCAGTTCTTC. The variable domain in full, completed from reference TRBV7-9 and TRBJ2-1, reads DTGVSQNPRHKITKRGQNVTFRCDPISEHNRLYWYRQTLGQGPEFLTYFQNEAQLEKSRLLSDRFSAERPKGSFSTLEIQRTEQGDSAMYLCASSKDGQGRDNEQFFGPGTRLTVL.

The gene calls are TRBV15 and TRBJ2-7; TRBD2 might be the D (5 bases). The CDR3 extends over 16 amino acids. CDR1 and CDR2 from the germline V gene are LNHNV and YYDKDF (reference sequence). Trimming shortened V by 0 bases and J by 3 bases, and 15 bases separated the two germline ends. The CDR3 DNA is TGTGCCACCAGCAGAGATCTAATCGGGATGGGCTACGAGCAGTACTTC. As protein: CATSRDLIGMGYEQYF.

This chain connects TRBV5-1 to TRBJ2-1, with D tentatively TRBD1 or TRBD2 (5 bases each). The germline V gene has CDR1 SGHRS and CDR2 YFSETQ. The ends were cut back, 4 bases at V and 9 bases at J, with 17 bases in the middle. The CDR3 has 14 amino acids. The CDR3 loop reads CASSMLDSRGEQFF. The DNA of the CDR3 is TGCGCCAGCAGCATGCTAGACAGCCGGGGTGAGCAGTTCTTC. The whole variable domain, filled in from reference TRBV5-1 and TRBJ2-1, reads KAGVTQTPRYLIKTRGQQVTLSCSPISGHRSVSWYQQTPGQGLQFLFEYFSETQRNKGNFPGRFSGRQFSNSRSEMNVSTLELGDSALYLCASSMLDSRGEQFFGPGTRLTVL.

The chain is built from TRBV27 and TRBJ2-1, with a weak D call TRBD1 (6 bases). The CDR3 extends over 14 amino acids. The germline V and J ends were trimmed by 4 bases and 8 bases, with 15 bases remaining between them. Looked up from germline, CDR1 is MNHEY and CDR2 is SMNVEV (reference sequence). The CDR3: CASSSPSRGHEQFF. The CDR3 nucleotides are TGTGCCAGCAGTTCGCCATCCAGGGGCCATGAGCAGTTCTTC.

This clone showed up just a few times. V and J are TRBV28 and TRBJ2-5, with 8 positions matching TRBD1. V dropped 1 base and J dropped 5; count of bases not matched to a gene: 9. The CDR3 contains 16 residues. Germline V gives CDR1 MDHEN, CDR2 SYDVKM. This CDR3 reads CASSLYPGTGGETQYF. In nucleotides, the CDR3 is TGTGCCAGCAGTTTATACCCCGGGACAGGTGGGGAGACCCAGTACTTC.

This chain joins TRBV5-1 and TRBJ2-1; D may correspond to TRBD1 or TRBD2 (5 bases each). V was trimmed by 0 bases and J by 9 bases, leaving 10 bases between them. The CDR3 is 13 amino acids. The V gene's germline CDR1 is SGHRS and CDR2 YFSETQ. In nucleotides, the CDR3 is TGCGCCAGCAGCTTGGGGACTGGGGGTGAGCAGTTCTTC. Translation gives CASSLGTGGEQFF.

The genes are TRBV5-1 and TRBJ2-7; D possibly uses TRBD1 or TRBD2 (5 bases each). Germline lookup yields CDR1 SGHRS and CDR2 YFSETQ. The CDR3 loop spans 15 amino acids. Trimming cost V 2 bases and J 4 bases, with 16 bases left between them. The CDR3 DNA follows: TGCGCCAGCAGCTTCGGGACGAACGTTGGATACGAGCAGTACTTC. Translated: CASSFGTNVGYEQYF.

The rearrangement uses TRBV9 and TRBJ2-3, with D perhaps matching TRBD2 (7 bases). Germline assignment: CDR1 SGDLS and CDR2 YYNGEE. The CDR3 runs 16 residues. The germline V and J ends were trimmed by 2 bases and 0 bases, with 13 bases remaining between them. The CDR3, as DNA: TGTGCCAGCAGCGTGTGGGGAGGGGGTAGCACAGATACGCAGTATTTT. It encodes CASSVWGGGSTDTQYF. Drawing the rest from reference TRBV9 and TRBJ2-3, the complete variable domain is DSGVTQTPKHLITATGQRVTLRCSPRSGDLSVYWYQQSLDQGLQFLIQYYNGEERAKGNILERFSAQQFPDLHSELNLSSLELGDSALYFCASSVWGGGSTDTQYFGPGTRLTVL.

The chain couples TRBV10-3 to TRBJ2-7; perhaps TRBD2 as D (7 bases). The CDR3 has 15 residues. The V end lost 3 bases, the J end lost 1 base, and 13 bases lay between the germline ends. CDR1 and CDR2 (germline): ENHRY, SYGVKD. This CDR3 is CAISDPGGQSYEQYF. DNA of the CDR3: TGTGCCATCAGTGATCCGGGGGGCCAGTCCTACGAGCAGTACTTC.